The 30 T cell receptor beta chains reported below all come from one sample, sequenced in a study of blood T cell repertoires in COVID-19. TCRdb's copy holds only in-frame clones and misses some; the assay was immunoSEQ multiplex PCR. This table holds about 150,000 clones, 87% found once. Sequencing was performed on PBMCs or T cells enriched from blood (not recorded which). The receptors were gathered from a middle-aged woman who had been exposed to COVID-19.

The rearrangement links TRBV27 to TRBJ1-2; D is perhaps TRBD1 (5 bases). The CDR3 runs 13 residues. The germline V gene has CDR1 MNHEY and CDR2 SMNVEV (reference sequence). The V end was cut by 6 bases, the J end by 4 bases, with 12 bases between. The CDR3 reads CASRQLQGYGYTF. CDR3 nucleotide sequence: TGTGCCAGCAGACAGCTCCAGGGCTATGGCTACACCTTC.

This chain connects TRBV7-9 to TRBJ1-6; 8 nucleotides line up with TRBD1. The CDR3 length is 14 residues. CDR1 and CDR2 from the germline V gene are SEHNR and FQNEAQ (reference sequence). Trimming cost V 4 bases and J 10 bases; bases outside gene matches: 6. The CDR3 DNA follows: TGTGCCAGCAGCTCCGACAGGGGAATGTCACCCCTCCACTTT. Its protein is CASSSDRGMSPLHF.

In DNA form, the CDR3 reads TGCAGCGTTTTAACAGGGTCTGGGGCCAACGTCCTGACTTTC. This encodes CSVLTGSGANVLTF. The V and J genes are TRBV29-1 and TRBJ2-6; a weak D match, TRBD1 (6 bases). The CDR3 contains 14 residues. Trimming shortened V by 5 bases and J by 1 base, and 9 bases separated the two germline ends. Germline CDR1 and CDR2: SQVTM and ANQGSEA.

V and J are TRBV25-1 and TRBJ1-5; D is perhaps TRBD1 (5 bases). The CDR3 runs 16 residues. V was clipped by 2 bases and J by 2 bases, with 13 bases between them. CDR1 and CDR2 from the germline V gene are MGHDK and SYGVNS. CDR3 in amino acids: CASSESGGVGNQPQHF. In nucleotides, the CDR3 is TGTGCCAGCAGTGAAAGCGGGGGAGTTGGCAATCAGCCCCAGCATTTT.

The chain recombines TRBV7-9 with TRBJ1-5, with 10 bases identical to TRBD1. CDR1 is SEHNR and CDR2 is FQNEAQ in the germline V gene (reference sequence). This CDR3 contains 15 residues. The ends lost 0 bases at V and 7 bases at J; junction bases unmatched: 3. CDR3 region: CASSLAGQGEQPQHF. For the CDR3, the DNA is TGTGCCAGCAGCTTAGCAGGACAGGGGGAACAGCCCCAGCATTTT.

J is TRBJ2-7 and V is TRBV29-1; the match to TRBD2 covers 8 bases. The CDR3 sequence is 15 residues long. Germline trimming cut 1 base from V and 3 bases from J; bases unmatched to any gene: 8. Germline CDR1 and CDR2: SQVTM and ANQGSEA. CDR3 region: CSVEVPGRANYEQYF. CDR3 nucleotides: TGCAGCGTTGAAGTCCCCGGGAGGGCCAACTACGAGCAGTACTTC.

The V and J genes are TRBV7-9 and TRBJ2-7, with 8 bases identical to TRBD1. The germline gives CDR1 SEHNR, CDR2 FQNEAQ (reference sequence). The length of the CDR3 is 14 residues. J was trimmed by 1 base and V by 5 bases; bases with no gene match: 4. The CDR3 here is CASSARQGSYEQYF. For the CDR3, the DNA is TGTGCCAGCAGCGCCCGACAGGGGTCCTACGAGCAGTACTTC.

The rearrangement joins TRBV3-1 (or the pseudogene TRBV3-2) to TRBJ1-2; D gene uncertain. This CDR3 has 15 amino acids. Trimming left V 0 bases short and J 2 bases short, with 10 bases between. CDR1 LGHDT and CDR2 YNNKEL come from the germline V gene (reference sequence). CDR3 amino acids: CASSQDLTGNYGYTF. The CDR3, as DNA: TGTGCCAGCAGCCAAGACCTGACGGGGAACTATGGCTACACCTTC.

This chain uses TRBV2 with TRBJ1-5; D remains ambiguous. The CDR3 covers 12 residues. Trimming left V 4 bases short and J 6 bases short, with 7 bases between. The germline CDR1 and CDR2 sequences are SNHLY and FYNNEI. CDR3 nucleotides: TGTGCCAGCAGTGTTTCGGGTCAGCCCCAGCATTTT. Amino acids: CASSVSGQPQHF.

V is TRBV4-3 and J is TRBJ1-2; perhaps TRBD1 as D (6 bases). The V gene's germline CDR1 is LGHNA and CDR2 YSLEER. The V gene lost 0 bases and the J gene lost 11 bases, with 19 bases spanning the gap. The CDR3 totals 15 residues. The CDR3 region has the DNA TGCGCCAGCAGCCAAGATACGGGACACCTTCGTCGGTACACCTTC. Encoded protein: CASSQDTGHLRRYTF.

V usage is TRBV19 and J usage is TRBJ1-1; D remains ambiguous. CDR3 length: 13 residues. The germline V gene encodes CDR1 LNHDA and CDR2 SQIVND (reference sequence). Trimming removed 2 bases at V and 1 base at J, with 5 bases between. The CDR3 protein is CASSISGNTEAFF. CDR3 DNA sequence: TGTGCCAGTAGTATATCGGGGAACACTGAAGCTTTCTTT. The full variable domain, its missing parts supplied by reference TRBV19 and TRBJ1-1, is DGGITQSPKYLFRKEGQNVTLSCEQNLNHDAMYWYRQDPGQGLRLIYYSQIVNDFQKGDIAEGYSVSREKKESFPLTVTSAQKNPTAFYLCASSISGNTEAFFGQGTRLTVV.

The chain has TRBV6-5 and TRBJ1-6, with 12 positions matching TRBD1. The germline gives CDR1 MNHEY, CDR2 SVGAGI. The CDR3 length is 15 residues. V shed 2 bases and J 9 bases; nucleotides not matched to a gene: 2. The DNA for the CDR3 is TGTGCCAGCAGTTACGGGACAGGGGGCTTTTCACCCCTCCACTTT. This sequence encodes CASSYGTGGFSPLHF.

The V call is TRBV6-5, the J call TRBJ1-5; 8 positions agree with TRBD1. V lost 7 bases to trimming and J lost 7 bases; unmatched junction nucleotides: 9. Germline V lookup: CDR1 MNHEY, CDR2 SVGAGI. This CDR3 region has 14 residues. This CDR3 is CASILQGAEQPQHF. Written as DNA, the CDR3 is TGTGCCAGCATACTTCAGGGGGCAGAACAGCCCCAGCATTTT.

This chain links TRBV7-9 with TRBJ2-3; 9 bases agree with TRBD1. V trimming: 5 bases; J trimming: 2 bases; junction bases outside the gene matches: 8. This CDR3 spans 16 amino acids. Germline CDR1 is SEHNR and CDR2 is FQNEAQ (reference sequence). The CDR3 is CASSPRGQGYTDTQYF. The CDR3 bases are TGTGCCAGCAGCCCCCGAGGACAGGGGTACACAGATACGCAGTATTTT.

The chain is built from TRBV18 and TRBJ1-4; no clear D gene. The length of the CDR3 is 16 residues. V dropped 6 bases and J dropped 5 bases, with 19 bases sitting between them. In germline, CDR1 is KGHSH, CDR2 LQKENI. The CDR3 sequence: CASSPSLTGANEKLFF. In nucleotides, the CDR3 is TGTGCCAGCTCTCCAAGTCTCACGGGTGCAAATGAAAAACTGTTTTTT.

The rearrangement uses TRBV5-1 and TRBJ2-7, with D unclear. This CDR3 spans 15 amino acids. Germline CDR1 and CDR2: SGHRS and YFSETQ. Trimming removed 3 bases at V and 0 bases at J, with 13 bases between. The CDR3 DNA is TGCGCCAGCAGCTCCCGACATTCTGTCTCCTACGAGCAGTACTTC. It specifies CASSSRHSVSYEQYF.

The chain uses TRBV27 and TRBJ1-1, with TRBD1 matching 7 bases. Losses at the gene ends were 7 bases for V and 1 base for J; bases not matched to a gene: 6. Germline lookup yields CDR1 MNHEY and CDR2 SMNVEV (reference sequence). This CDR3 is built from 14 residues. The CDR3 DNA reads as TGTGCCAGCACCCCCGGGACAGCGAACACTGAAGCTTTCTTT. Its protein is CASTPGTANTEAFF.

The chain recombines TRBV18 with TRBJ2-1; 7 bases align to TRBD1. Germline-derived CDR1 and CDR2 are KGHSH and LQKENI. J was trimmed by 7 bases and V by 2 bases; bases with no gene match: 11. This CDR3 spans 16 amino acids. The CDR3 DNA reads as TGTGCCAGCTCACCAGTCGGGGACAGTCTTTTTAATGAGCAGTTCTTC. Translation: CASSPVGDSLFNEQFF.

This clone was detected a few times. The chain uses TRBV28 and TRBJ1-6, with 10 bases matching TRBD1. Germline loops: CDR1 MDHEN, CDR2 SYDVKM. This CDR3 is built from 17 residues. V trimming: 7 bases; J trimming: 5 bases; junction bases outside the gene matches: 11. This CDR3 reads CASIGTGALINNSPLHF. CDR3 nucleotide sequence: TGTGCCAGCATCGGGACAGGGGCTTTGATAAATAATTCACCCCTCCACTTT.

The chain uses TRBV10-1 and TRBJ2-3; D unclear. V lost 4 bases and J 2 bases, leaving 10 bases between the germline ends. CDR3 size: 14 residues. Germline lookup yields CDR1 WNHNN and CDR2 SYGVQD (reference sequence). The DNA for the CDR3 is TGCGCCAGCAGTGGGGCAGGCATCACAGATACGCAGTATTTT. As protein: CASSGAGITDTQYF.

The chain is built from TRBV14 and TRBJ1-2; the match to TRBD1 covers 7 bases. Looked up from germline, CDR1 is SGHDN and CDR2 is FVKESK. With V trimmed by 0 bases and J by 6 bases, 13 bases remained unmatched. The CDR3 spans 17 residues. The CDR3 DNA reads as TGTGCCAGCAGCCAAGACCCCAGACCGACAGGGAGGAATGGCTACACCTTC. Translating it yields CASSQDPRPTGRNGYTF. Full variable domain (remainder filled in from reference TRBV14 and TRBJ1-2): EAGVTQFPSHSVIEKGQTVTLRCDPISGHDNLYWYRRVMGKEIKFLLHFVKESKQDESGMPNNRFLAERTGGTYSTLKVQPAELEDSGVYFCASSQDPRPTGRNGYTFGSGTRLTVV.

The V gene is TRBV7-2, the J gene TRBJ2-7; 9 nucleotides match TRBD2. The CDR3 loop spans 15 amino acids. The junction had 10 bases not matched to a gene; V was cut back by 4 bases and J by 6 bases. CDR1 is SGHTA and CDR2 is FQGNSA in the germline V gene. The DNA for the CDR3 is TGTGCCAGCAGCTCCCCAAGTAGCGGGAGTAGCGAGCAGTACTTC. This gives the protein CASSSPSSGSSEQYF.

This CDR3 is CASSLGGGVGEAFF. CDR3 nucleotides: TGCGCCAGCAGCTTGGGAGGGGGCGTGGGTGAAGCTTTCTTT. The J gene is TRBJ1-1, the V gene TRBV5-1; TRBD1 aligns across 7 bases. With V trimmed by 0 bases and J by 7 bases, 6 bases remained unmatched. In germline, CDR1 is SGHRS, CDR2 YFSETQ. The CDR3 spans 14 residues.

The genes are TRBV5-4 and TRBJ2-1; TRBD1 agrees at 7 bases. This CDR3 region has 15 residues. The junction had 13 bases not matched to a gene; V was cut back by 4 bases and J by 9 bases. Germline CDR1 and CDR2: SGHNT and YYREEE (reference sequence). The CDR3 region is CASSSPGQLIGEQFF. CDR3 sequence (DNA): TGTGCCAGCAGCAGTCCGGGACAGCTAATCGGTGAGCAGTTCTTC. Full variable domain (outside the CDR3, taken from reference TRBV5-4 and TRBJ2-1): ETGVTQSPTHLIKTRGQQVTLRCSSQSGHNTVSWYQQALGQGPQFIFQYYREEENGRGNFPPRFSGLQFPNYSSELNVNALELDDSALYLCASSSPGQLIGEQFFGPGTRLTVL.

This chain links TRBV7-9 with TRBJ2-7; D possibly corresponds to TRBD1 (5 bases). CDR1 is SEHNR and CDR2 is FQNEAQ in the germline V gene (reference sequence). The CDR3 is 12 residues long. The V end lost 5 bases, the J end lost 7 bases, and 12 bases lay between the germline ends. CDR3 bases: TGTGCCAGCAGCCCAGGGCGAGTAGAGCAGTACTTC. Its translation is CASSPGRVEQYF. The full variable domain, with the rest looked up from reference TRBV7-9 and TRBJ2-7, is DTGVSQNPRHKITKRGQNVTFRCDPISEHNRLYWYRQTLGQGPEFLTYFQNEAQLEKSRLLSDRFSAERPKGSFSTLEIQRTEQGDSAMYLCASSPGRVEQYFGPGTRLTVT.

The chain carries TRBV12-5 and TRBJ2-5; 10 bases map to TRBD1. This CDR3 spans 16 amino acids. Looked up from germline, CDR1 is LGHNT and CDR2 is FRNRAP. The V gene end was trimmed by 0 bases and the J gene end by 4 bases; junction bases not matched to a gene: 5. CDR3 protein: CASGLVLGQGGETQYF. CDR3 nucleotides: TGTGCTAGTGGTTTGGTCCTCGGACAGGGGGGAGAGACCCAGTACTTC.

The chain couples TRBV5-1 to TRBJ1-5; 10 bases line up with TRBD1. With V trimmed by 0 bases and J by 6 bases, 3 bases remained unmatched. The CDR3 sequence is 15 residues long. Germline CDR1 and CDR2: SGHRS and YFSETQ. The CDR3 region is CASSLDGTGVQPQHF. CDR3 bases: TGCGCCAGCAGCTTGGACGGGACAGGGGTTCAGCCCCAGCATTTT.

The table lists this clone with a count of one. The chain carries TRBV5-4 and TRBJ2-2; 7 nucleotides agree with TRBD2. Germline CDR1 SGHNT, CDR2 YYREEE (reference sequence). J lost 7 bases, V lost 4 bases, and 13 bases had no gene match. This CDR3 is 16 amino acids long. This CDR3 reads CASSRGTTPLVGELFF. In DNA form, the CDR3 reads TGTGCCAGCAGCCGGGGGACTACCCCATTGGTCGGGGAGCTGTTTTTT.

This clone was counted a few times. This chain joins TRBV7-2 and TRBJ2-7; the match to TRBD1 covers 9 bases. The trim removed 6 bases at V and 3 bases at J, leaving 9 bases unmatched. The germline CDR1 and CDR2 sequences are SGHTA and FQGNSA. The CDR3 covers 15 residues. The CDR3 loop reads CASRPPTGGRYEQYF. CDR3 coding DNA: TGTGCCAGCAGACCACCGACAGGGGGTCGCTACGAGCAGTACTTC.

J is TRBJ1-3 and V is TRBV6-4; weak D call: TRBD1 (6 bases). V was trimmed by 1 base and J by 0 bases, leaving 7 bases between them. This CDR3 has 15 residues. Germline CDR1 reads MRHNA; CDR2 reads SNTAGT. The CDR3 sequence is CASSDYRDSGNTIYF. The CDR3 bases are TGTGCCAGCAGTGACTACAGGGACTCTGGAAACACCATATATTTT.